A single count supports the clone carrying this TCR beta chain. These data come from a study of early T cells in non-severe SARS-CoV-2 infection. The CDR3 spans 13 residues. Trimming left V 5 bases short and J 9 bases short, with 19 bases between. CDR1 SQVTM and CDR2 ANQGSEA come from the germline V gene. Unique molecular identifiers were added to individual cDNA molecules. Each CDR3 protein is one row after TCRdb ran MiXCR on the 5' RACE reads. In the table there are approximately 49,000 distinct CDR3 sequences, approximately 10% of which are singletons. Material: whole blood. The rearrangement uses TRBV29-1 and TRBJ2-5; no clear D. The source of this sequence is an adult who was a healthcare worker with PCR-confirmed SARS-CoV-2 infection or an uninfected control (not recorded which). The CDR3 here is CSVPRPDNSAQYF. The CDR3 DNA reads TGCAGCGTTCCCCGGCCCGACAATTCGGCCCAGTACTTC.